The clone carrying this TCR beta chain was seen a few times. These data are taken from a study of blood T cell repertoires in COVID-19. Whole-study context: Sites across the United States, Italy and Spain contributed samples from acute and convalescent COVID-19. T cells, B-cell-depleted T cells, or PBMCs provided the cDNA or gDNA that served as material.

The V and J ends lost 4 bases and 3 bases respectively, with 17 bases between them. Germline V gene data show CDR1 as SGHRS and CDR2 as YFSETQ. CDR3 length: 16 amino acids. Original analysis: Reference gene primers were amplified, and this amplification served to estimate nucleated cell counts. Produced via immunoSEQ multiplex PCR; TCRdb's table is partial and in-frame only. V and J calls and clone size come straight from that table; D and trimming were deduced from the DNA. The repertoire includes some 200,000 clones, under 95% of them detected once, and under 1.5% sits in the top ten. Sequencing was carried out using peripheral blood. The chain combines TRBV5-1 with TRBJ2-1; the D gene is possibly TRBD2 (5 bases). The receptor was isolated from a man aged 25 to 45 with acute or convalescent COVID-19. The CDR3 coding sequence is TGCGCCAGCAGCCCGATGTTTCTAGCAAGCTACAATGAGCAGTTCTTC. This translates into CASSPMFLASYNEQFF.